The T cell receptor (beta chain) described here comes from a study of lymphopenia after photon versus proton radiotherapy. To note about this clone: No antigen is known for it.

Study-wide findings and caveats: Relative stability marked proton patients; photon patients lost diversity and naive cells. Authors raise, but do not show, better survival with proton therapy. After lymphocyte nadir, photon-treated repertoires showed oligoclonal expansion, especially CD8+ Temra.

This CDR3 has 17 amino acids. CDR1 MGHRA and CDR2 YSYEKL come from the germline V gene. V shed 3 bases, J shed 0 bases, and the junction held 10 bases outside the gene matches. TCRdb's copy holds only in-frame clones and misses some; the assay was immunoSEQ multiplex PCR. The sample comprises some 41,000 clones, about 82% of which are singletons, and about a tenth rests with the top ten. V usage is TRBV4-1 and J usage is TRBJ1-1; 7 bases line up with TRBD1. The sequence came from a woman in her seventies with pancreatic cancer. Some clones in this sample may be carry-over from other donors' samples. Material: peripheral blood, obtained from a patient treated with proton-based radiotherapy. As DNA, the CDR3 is TGCGCCAGCAGCCAGACCGGGACAGTGGCCATGAACACTGAAGCTTTCTTT. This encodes CASSQTGTVAMNTEAFF.